A single sample gave rise to the 3 T cell receptor beta chains below, sequenced in a study of kidney transplant recipient with SARS-CoV-2 infection. TCRdb independently ran MiXCR on the reads; one entry per CDR3 protein. The sample shows under 300,000 distinct CDR3 sequences, 29% of them seen only once. Source: a blood sample, taken at baseline and on roughly day 120 from a kidney transplant recipient. These TCRs come from a male patient aged 25 to 39 who had COVID-19 and was a kidney transplant recipient. Some T cells may have originated in the graft donor.

This clonotype has a handful of counts. Given a much more abundant clone one base away, this may be a read error. The rearrangement joins TRBV19 to TRBJ1-5; D gene ambiguous. Germline-derived CDR1 and CDR2 are LNHDA and SQIVND (reference sequence). V was pared by 7 bases and J by 6 bases, with 13 bases between. The CDR3 totals 13 residues. CDR3 coding DNA: TGTGCCAGTACCCGGGTAGGGAGTCAGCCCCAGCATTTT. Translating it yields CASTRVGSQPQHF.

At least ten counts were recorded for this clonotype. The chain couples TRBV7-6 to TRBJ1-2; unclear D gene. The germline V gene encodes CDR1 SGHVS and CDR2 FNYEAQ. The length of the CDR3 is 17 residues. V gave up 5 bases and J gave up 4 bases, with 23 bases separating them. The CDR3, as DNA: TGTGCCAGCAGCATCGACATTGAATCTCGAAAGACCTATGGCTACACCTTC. Residues: CASSIDIESRKTYGYTF. Supplemented by reference TRBV7-6 and TRBJ1-2, the full variable domain reads GAGVSQSPRYKVTKRGQDVALRCDPISGHVSLYWYRQALGQGPEFLTYFNYEAQQDKSGLPNDRFSAERPEGSISTLTIQRTEQRDSAMYRCASSIDIESRKTYGYTFGSGTRLTVV.

This clonotype was counted ten times or more. The chain joins TRBV10-2 to TRBJ1-2; D unresolved. Per germline, CDR1 WSHSY and CDR2 SAAADI. The ends were cut back, 4 bases at V and 4 bases at J, with 22 bases in the middle. The CDR3 consists of 17 residues. The CDR3 sequence is CASSVERTSRKTYGYTF. CDR3 DNA sequence: TGCGCCAGCAGTGTAGAGCGCACTTCTAGAAAGACCTATGGCTACACCTTC.